This T cell receptor (beta chain) derives from a study of blood T cell repertoires in COVID-19. Profiled with immunoSEQ multiplex PCR; TCRdb holds only in-frame clones, not every one. This sample has approximately 150,000 clones, with 75% to 90% found just once. V lost 8 bases to trimming and J lost 0 bases; unmatched junction nucleotides: 3. CDR1 is LNHDA, CDR2 SQIVND, per germline (reference sequence). The CDR3 is 13 amino acids. The V call is TRBV19, the J call TRBJ1-1; 7 bases match TRBD1. The TCR originated in a woman aged 55 to 70 with active COVID-19. The sample consisted of peripheral blood. CDR3 loop: CASYDRVNTEAFF. DNA for the CDR3: TGTGCCAGTTACGACAGGGTGAACACTGAAGCTTTCTTT.